This T cell receptor beta chain was captured by sequencing in a study of blood T cell repertoires in COVID-19. About the study: Acute and convalescent COVID-19 specimens originated in the United States, Italy and Spain. In each case, the material was cDNA or gDNA derived from T cells, B-cell-depleted T cells, or PBMCs.

Seattle cases were enrolled at active infection and followed longitudinally. This clone came up a few times. There are 13 residues in the CDR3. CDR1 and CDR2 from the germline V gene are LNHDA and SQIVND (reference sequence). V was cut by 5 bases and J by 3 bases, with 9 bases left in between. Authors' analysis steps: The assay estimated nucleated cells by amplifying reference gene primers. Measured with immunoSEQ multiplex PCR; TCRdb has only the in-frame clones, and not every one. V, J and clone size derive from that table, while D and trimming were established from the DNA sequence. The sample contains about 220,000 clones, roughly four fifths of which appear only once.

The chain couples TRBV19 to TRBJ2-3; D unclear. The sample taken for sequencing was peripheral blood. This sequence was found in a woman in her sixties or seventies with COVID-19, enrolled during active disease. CDR3 in amino acids: CASSEPPTDTQYF. As DNA, the CDR3 is TGTGCCAGTAGTGAGCCTCCTACAGATACGCAGTATTTT.